This is a list of T cell receptor beta chains from one sample in a study of T-cell memory formation after mild COVID-19. TCRdb reprocessed the 5' RACE reads with MiXCR, giving one entry per CDR3 protein. This sample has roughly 190,000 distinct CDR3 sequences, with roughly 18% found just once. The sequenced sample was PBMCs or a T cell subset sorted from them (not recorded which). The receptor set was obtained from an adult woman who had mild COVID-19 (a few samples of this study predate the infection). Cell type and time point are not known. CDR3s include the opening cysteine and the closing phenylalanine or tryptophan. A D gene is named only where the DNA matches it firmly. Rows give clone size only sometimes, using once, few, many, or a class for an expanded clone.

DNA: TGTGCCAGCAGTTTAAGGACAGGGGGAGGCACTGAAGCTTTCTTT; CDR3: CASSLRTGGGTEAFF; size: few; V: TRBV12-3/TRBV12-4; D: TRBD1; J: TRBJ1-1
DNA: TGTGCCAGCAGCCAAGGCAGTAACTCCTACAATGAGCAGTTCTTC; CDR3: CASSQGSNSYNEQFF; size: NA; V: TRBV3-1; D: NA; J: TRBJ2-1
DNA: TGTGCCAGCAGCCCTGGGCCGGCAACCCAGTACTTC; CDR3: CASSPGPATQYF; size: few; V: TRBV5-4; D: NA; J: TRBJ2-5
DNA: TGCAGTGCTATTCCTGATAGTGGTGGCTACACCTTC; CDR3: CSAIPDSGGYTF; size: NA; V: TRBV20-1; D: NA; J: TRBJ1-2
DNA: TGTGCCAGCAGCCCCGACAGCTTCTCTGGAAACACCATATATTTT; CDR3: CASSPDSFSGNTIYF; size: few; V: TRBV7-2; D: NA; J: TRBJ1-3
DNA: TGTGCCAGCAGCCACCCGGACCCCAGGAAACTAGGCTACACCTTC; CDR3: CASSHPDPRKLGYTF; size: few; V: TRBV14; D: NA; J: TRBJ1-2
DNA: TGTGCCAGCAGCTTCCCGACGGACTATGGCTACACCTTC; CDR3: CASSFPTDYGYTF; size: few; V: TRBV7-2; D: NA; J: TRBJ1-2
DNA: TGCAGTGCCAGCCGGCGGACCACAGATACGCAGTATTTT; CDR3: CSASRRTTDTQYF; size: few; V: TRBV20-1; D: NA; J: TRBJ2-3
DNA: TGCAGTGCTGGGGGACAGGCGCAGTTTCAGCCCCAGCATTTT; CDR3: CSAGGQAQFQPQHF; size: NA; V: TRBV20-1; D: TRBD1; J: TRBJ1-5
DNA: TGCAGTGCTAGGGGAGGGGGCAATCAGCCCCAGCATTTT; CDR3: CSARGGGNQPQHF; size: NA; V: TRBV20-1; D: NA; J: TRBJ1-5
DNA: TGTGCCAGCAGCTTATGGGGACTAGCGGTAGGGATCCAAGAGACCCAGTACTTC; CDR3: CASSLWGLAVGIQETQYF; size: NA; V: TRBV7-2; D: TRBD2; J: TRBJ2-5
DNA: TGTGCCAGCAGCTTAGCGAGGGGGCTAGGGGCCAACGTCCTGACTTTC; CDR3: CASSLARGLGANVLTF; size: NA; V: TRBV7-9; D: TRBD1; J: TRBJ2-6
DNA: TGTGCCAGCAGCTTAGGGGACAGACTGAACACCGGGGAGCTGTTTTTT; CDR3: CASSLGDRLNTGELFF; size: few; V: TRBV7-2; D: TRBD1; J: TRBJ2-2
DNA: TGTGCCACCAGTGATTTGCTAGAAGGGTACAATGAGCAGTTCTTC; CDR3: CATSDLLEGYNEQFF; size: few; V: TRBV24-1; D: NA; J: TRBJ2-1
DNA: TGTGCCACCAGCACACACATCGGGACAAACACCTACGAGCAGTACTTC; CDR3: CATSTHIGTNTYEQYF; size: NA; V: TRBV15; D: NA; J: TRBJ2-7
DNA: TGTGCCAGCAGGGCCGACAGGGGGCGAACAGATACGCAGTATTTT; CDR3: CASRADRGRTDTQYF; size: few; V: TRBV12-3/TRBV12-4; D: TRBD1; J: TRBJ2-3
DNA: TGTGCCAGCAGTCTAGCGTACCCTAGCACAGATACGCAGTATTTT; CDR3: CASSLAYPSTDTQYF; size: many; V: TRBV12-3/TRBV12-4; D: NA; J: TRBJ2-3
DNA: TGCAGCGCCTCCGGGACAACTTCCAACTATGGCTACACCTTC; CDR3: CSASGTTSNYGYTF; size: NA; V: TRBV29-1; D: NA; J: TRBJ1-2
DNA: TGTGCCTGGGACCGGGACAGGTCTAACTATGGCTACACCTTC; CDR3: CAWDRDRSNYGYTF; size: NA; V: TRBV30; D: TRBD1; J: TRBJ1-2
DNA: TGTGCCAGCAGCTTAGATTCCAGGGGGCGAGGTGAGCAGTTCTTC; CDR3: CASSLDSRGRGEQFF; size: NA; V: TRBV5-4; D: TRBD1; J: TRBJ2-1
DNA: TGTGCCAGCAGCCAAGACCGGACTACGACGAACAATGAGCAGTTCTTC; CDR3: CASSQDRTTTNNEQFF; size: few; V: TRBV4-2; D: NA; J: TRBJ2-1
DNA: TGTGCCAGCAGCAAGGGGGACAGGTTCTACAATGAGCAGTTCTTC; CDR3: CASSKGDRFYNEQFF; size: NA; V: TRBV6-6; D: TRBD1; J: TRBJ2-1
DNA: TGTGCCCCCAACTCCCGGACTAACTATGGCTACACCTTC; CDR3: CAPNSRTNYGYTF; size: few; V: TRBV21-1; D: NA; J: TRBJ1-2
DNA: TGCAGCGTTGTGAGGGGGCAAAACACCGGGGAGCTGTTTTTT; CDR3: CSVVRGQNTGELFF; size: many; V: TRBV29-1; D: TRBD1; J: TRBJ2-2
DNA: TGTGCCAGCAGTTTAGGACTAGTTATGACAGATACGCAGTATTTT; CDR3: CASSLGLVMTDTQYF; size: few; V: TRBV12-3/TRBV12-4; D: NA; J: TRBJ2-3
DNA: TGTGCCAGCCGACAGGACCTAAATACTGAAGCTTTCTTT; CDR3: CASRQDLNTEAFF; size: many; V: TRBV6-2/TRBV6-3; D: NA; J: TRBJ1-1
DNA: TGTGCCAGCAGTGACTATAGGAGCGGGTCGGCCTACGAGCAGTACTTC; CDR3: CASSDYRSGSAYEQYF; size: NA; V: TRBV12-3/TRBV12-4; D: NA; J: TRBJ2-7
DNA: TGTGCCAGCAGCTCGACCCCGGGACAGGTCACCGGGGAGCTGTTTTTT; CDR3: CASSSTPGQVTGELFF; size: few; V: TRBV7-9; D: TRBD1; J: TRBJ2-2
DNA: TGTGCCAGCAGTTACGGGGCCACGAACACTGAAGCTTTCTTT; CDR3: CASSYGATNTEAFF; size: NA; V: TRBV6-5; D: NA; J: TRBJ1-1
DNA: TGTGCCAGCAGCCAAGACGGGAGTCGAAAGACCCAGTACTTC; CDR3: CASSQDGSRKTQYF; size: few; V: TRBV4-2; D: NA; J: TRBJ2-5
DNA: TGTGCCAGCAGCTTAAACGCGGTCACCGGGGAGCTGTTTTTT; CDR3: CASSLNAVTGELFF; size: many; V: TRBV7-3; D: NA; J: TRBJ2-2
DNA: TGCAGCGCCCCGAGGGGGCTTACTAGCGGGATTGGAAGTGAGCAGTTCTTC; CDR3: CSAPRGLTSGIGSEQFF; size: few; V: TRBV29-1; D: TRBD2; J: TRBJ2-1
DNA: TGTGCCAGCAGCTGGGAGTCCTACAATGAGCAGTTCTTC; CDR3: CASSWESYNEQFF; size: few; V: TRBV2; D: NA; J: TRBJ2-1
DNA: TGTGCCAGCGACAGGGGACCTACCTACGAGCAGTACTTC; CDR3: CASDRGPTYEQYF; size: NA; V: TRBV6-6; D: TRBD1; J: TRBJ2-7
DNA: TGCAGTGCTAGAGGTCCCGGAGGTGAAGCTTTCTTT; CDR3: CSARGPGGEAFF; size: NA; V: TRBV20-1; D: NA; J: TRBJ1-1
DNA: TGCGCCAGCAGCCAAGATTCGAACACTGAAGCTTTCTTT; CDR3: CASSQDSNTEAFF; size: NA; V: TRBV4-3; D: NA; J: TRBJ1-1
DNA: TGTGCCAGCAGCACAGGGACCTTGAACACTGAAGCTTTCTTT; CDR3: CASSTGTLNTEAFF; size: few; V: TRBV9; D: NA; J: TRBJ1-1
DNA: TGCAGCGTTGGGGCTACGAACACCGGGGAGCTGTTTTTT; CDR3: CSVGATNTGELFF; size: few; V: TRBV29-1; D: NA; J: TRBJ2-2
DNA: TGCAGTGCTGGAGGGACAGGGGGCAAGTACGAGCAGTACTTC; CDR3: CSAGGTGGKYEQYF; size: few; V: TRBV20-1; D: TRBD1; J: TRBJ2-7
DNA: TGCGCCAGCAGCCAAGATTGGATGGCGGCTAGCTCCTACAATGAGCAGTTCTTC; CDR3: CASSQDWMAASSYNEQFF; size: NA; V: TRBV4-1; D: NA; J: TRBJ2-1
DNA: TGCGCCAGCAGCTTCGAAGGACTCATGAAAGAGACCCAGTACTTC; CDR3: CASSFEGLMKETQYF; size: few; V: TRBV5-1; D: NA; J: TRBJ2-5
DNA: TGTGCCAGCAGTGAGGTCACAGGGGGCATCCACGAGCAGTACTTC; CDR3: CASSEVTGGIHEQYF; size: NA; V: TRBV25-1; D: TRBD1; J: TRBJ2-7
DNA: TGTGCCAGCAGTTTACGGTCCGGAAATCAGCCCCAGCATTTT; CDR3: CASSLRSGNQPQHF; size: NA; V: TRBV12-3/TRBV12-4; D: NA; J: TRBJ1-5
DNA: TGTGCCAGCAGCTTAGTCGACCGGGACACTGAAGAGACCCAGTACTTC; CDR3: CASSLVDRDTEETQYF; size: NA; V: TRBV5-5; D: NA; J: TRBJ2-5
DNA: TGCGCCAGCAGCCAATCGACAGGGGTTTACACAGATACGCAGTATTTT; CDR3: CASSQSTGVYTDTQYF; size: NA; V: TRBV4-1; D: TRBD1; J: TRBJ2-3
DNA: TGCAGCGTTTCAGGGTGGGTCACTGAAGCTTTCTTT; CDR3: CSVSGWVTEAFF; size: NA; V: TRBV29-1; D: NA; J: TRBJ1-1
DNA: TGTGCCAGCAGCAAAGAACAGGGTCACTATGGCTACACCTTC; CDR3: CASSKEQGHYGYTF; size: few; V: TRBV21-1; D: NA; J: TRBJ1-2
DNA: TGTGCCAGCAGCTTCGGGGGAAAGACTGAAGCTTTCTTT; CDR3: CASSFGGKTEAFF; size: NA; V: TRBV12-3/TRBV12-4; D: NA; J: TRBJ1-1
DNA: TGTGCCTGGAGATCTGAGGGGATGGGCAATCAGCCCCAGCATTTT; CDR3: CAWRSEGMGNQPQHF; size: NA; V: TRBV30; D: NA; J: TRBJ1-5
DNA: TGTGCCAGCAGTTCACCAGTGAACACTGAAGCTTTCTTT; CDR3: CASSSPVNTEAFF; size: many; V: TRBV6-5; D: NA; J: TRBJ1-1
DNA: TGTGCCAGCAGTCCGACTAGCGGGGGGGCCTGGAATGAGCAGTTCTTC; CDR3: CASSPTSGGAWNEQFF; size: NA; V: TRBV27; D: TRBD2; J: TRBJ2-1
DNA: TGTGCCAGCAGTGACGTGGGGGCCCGCTCGCTTTCTGGGGCCAACGTCCTGACTTTC; CDR3: CASSDVGARSLSGANVLTF; size: NA; V: TRBV25-1; D: NA; J: TRBJ2-6
DNA: TGCGCCAGCAGCCCCCTCGGGCGGGACCGACCCTATGGCTACACCTTC; CDR3: CASSPLGRDRPYGYTF; size: NA; V: TRBV4-1; D: NA; J: TRBJ1-2
DNA: TGTGCTAGTGGCCGGCCCCGTGCCTCGACTAGCGGGAACTCCTACAATGAGCAGTTCTTC; CDR3: CASGRPRASTSGNSYNEQFF; size: few; V: TRBV12-5; D: TRBD2; J: TRBJ2-1
DNA: TGTGCCTGGAATTGGATCTCTGGAAACACCATATATTTT; CDR3: CAWNWISGNTIYF; size: NA; V: TRBV30; D: NA; J: TRBJ1-3
DNA: TGTGCCACCAGTGATCAGGCGGGGGGCACCGGGGAGCTGTTTTTT; CDR3: CATSDQAGGTGELFF; size: NA; V: TRBV24-1; D: TRBD2; J: TRBJ2-2
DNA: TGTGCCAGCAGTTTATCTTCCGGGGCGGGCACAGATACGCAGTATTTT; CDR3: CASSLSSGAGTDTQYF; size: NA; V: TRBV12-3/TRBV12-4; D: NA; J: TRBJ2-3